This T cell receptor (beta chain) was captured by sequencing in a study of response to subunit inactivated influenza vaccine. Overall study results and limits: Few new T cells, the authors suggested, are recruited by each seasonal influenza vaccination.

TCRdb used MiXCR to reprocess the RT-PCR reads, holding one entry per CDR3 protein. This sample carries 150,000 to 200,000 distinct CDR3 sequences, around a tenth of them seen once, and the ten largest clones take about a tenth. Germline V CDR1 and CDR2: SGHTA, FQGNSA. CDR3 length equals 15 residues. Trimming cost V 0 bases and J 4 bases, with 11 bases left between them. Many counts were recorded for this clonotype. The target antigen is unknown. The material was non-naive T cells sorted from PBMCs, obtained on the day of vaccination. The TCR comes from a middle-aged man who received an inactivated influenza vaccine. This rearrangement joins TRBV7-2 to TRBJ2-3, with D perhaps matching TRBD1 or TRBD2 (6 bases each). CDR3 sequence reads: CASSLAGGPPDTQYF. The CDR3 bases are TGTGCCAGCAGCTTAGCGGGGGGCCCCCCAGATACGCAGTATTTT.